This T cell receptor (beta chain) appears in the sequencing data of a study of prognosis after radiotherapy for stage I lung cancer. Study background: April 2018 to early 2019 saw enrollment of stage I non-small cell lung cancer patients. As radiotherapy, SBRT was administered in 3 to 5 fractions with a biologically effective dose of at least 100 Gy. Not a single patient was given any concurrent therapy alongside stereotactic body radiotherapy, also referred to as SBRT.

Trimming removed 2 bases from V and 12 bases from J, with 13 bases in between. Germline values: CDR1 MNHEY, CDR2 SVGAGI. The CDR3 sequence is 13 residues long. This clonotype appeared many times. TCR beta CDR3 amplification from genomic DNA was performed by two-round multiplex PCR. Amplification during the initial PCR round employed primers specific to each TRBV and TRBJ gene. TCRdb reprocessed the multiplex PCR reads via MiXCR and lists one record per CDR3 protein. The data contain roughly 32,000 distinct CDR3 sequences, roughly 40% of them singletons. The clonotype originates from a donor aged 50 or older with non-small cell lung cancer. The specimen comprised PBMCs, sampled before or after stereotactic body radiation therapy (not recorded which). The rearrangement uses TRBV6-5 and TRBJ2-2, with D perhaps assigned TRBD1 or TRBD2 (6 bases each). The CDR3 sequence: CASSYESGGQLFF. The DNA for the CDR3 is TGTGCCAGCAGTTACGAGTCCGGGGGCCAGCTGTTTTTT.